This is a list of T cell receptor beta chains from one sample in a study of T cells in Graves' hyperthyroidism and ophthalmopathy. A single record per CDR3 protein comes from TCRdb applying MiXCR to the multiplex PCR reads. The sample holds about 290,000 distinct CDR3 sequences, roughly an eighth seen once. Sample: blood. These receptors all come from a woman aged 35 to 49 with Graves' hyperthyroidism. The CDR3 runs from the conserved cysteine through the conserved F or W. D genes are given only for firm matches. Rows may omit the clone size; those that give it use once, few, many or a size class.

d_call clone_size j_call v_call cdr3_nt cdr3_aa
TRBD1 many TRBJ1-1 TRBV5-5 TGTGCCAGCAGCCCAACGACAGGGATTGGCACTGAAGCTTTCTTT CASSPTTGIGTEAFF
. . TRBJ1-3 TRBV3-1 TGTGCCAGCAGCCAAGAGTCAGGGAACACCATATATTTT CASSQESGNTIYF
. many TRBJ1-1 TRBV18 TGTGCCAGCTCACCAGGGGGAGGCTTCGAAGCTTTCTTT CASSPGGGFEAFF
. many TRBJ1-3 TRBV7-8 TGTGCCAGCAGCTTCGACGATGGGGGAAACACCATATATTTT CASSFDDGGNTIYF
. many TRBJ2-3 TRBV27 TGTGCCAGCAGTTTATTCAAAGCCACAGATACGCAGTATTTT CASSLFKATDTQYF
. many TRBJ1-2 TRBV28 TGTGCCAGCAGTCAACGGGCCAGACGGGGCTACACCTTC CASSQRARRGYTF
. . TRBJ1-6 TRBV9 TGTGCCAGCAGCGTAGCGGCAGATAATTCACCCCTCCACTTT CASSVAADNSPLHF
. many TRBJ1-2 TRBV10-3 TGTGCCATCAGTGAGTCGCCGGAAAACTATGGCTACACCTTC CAISESPENYGYTF
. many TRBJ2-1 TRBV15 TGTGCCACCAGCAAACCGCTGGGGCTAGCGAACCCCCAGGGGTACAATGAGCAGTTCTTC CATSKPLGLANPQGYNEQFF
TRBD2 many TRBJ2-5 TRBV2 TGTGCCAGCAGTGCCGGGACTAGCGGGCGGCAGACCCAGTACTTC CASSAGTSGRQTQYF
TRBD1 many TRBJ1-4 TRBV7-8 TGTGCCAGCAGCATGACAGGGTCTACTAATGAAAAACTGTTTTTT CASSMTGSTNEKLFF
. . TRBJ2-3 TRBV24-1 TGTGCCACCGGGGACGGTAGCACAGATACGCAGTATTTT CATGDGSTDTQYF
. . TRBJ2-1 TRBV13 TGTGCCAGCAAGGATAGCGGCTCCTACAATGAGCAGTTCTTC CASKDSGSYNEQFF
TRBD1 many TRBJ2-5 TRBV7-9 TGTGCCAGCAGCGTAGATTCCGGGACAGGGAAGTACTTC CASSVDSGTGKYF
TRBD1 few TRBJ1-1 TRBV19 TGTGCCAGTAGCGCAGATCTGGGACAGCCAAACACTGAAGCTTTCTTT CASSADLGQPNTEAFF
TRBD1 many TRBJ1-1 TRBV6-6 TGTGCCAGCAGTTACTCGACAGGGCTGACTGAAGCTTTCTTT CASSYSTGLTEAFF
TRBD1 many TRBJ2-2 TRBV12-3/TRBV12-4 TGTGCCAGCAGTTTAGCCACAGGGGGGCTAACCGGGGAGCTGTTTTTT CASSLATGGLTGELFF
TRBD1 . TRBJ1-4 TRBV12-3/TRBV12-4 TGTGCCAGCAGGGCAACAGGGGAGGGGGATGAAAAACTGTTTTTT CASRATGEGDEKLFF